In its sample, the clone carrying this T cell receptor beta chain was seen a few times. Its antigen remains unidentified. Preparation of the TCRbeta library used unique molecular identifiers. TCRdb re-called the PCR reads through MiXCR, storing one row per CDR3 protein. The sample lists hundreds of thousands of distinct CDR3 sequences, 10% to 15% occurring once. The germline V gene encodes CDR1 SGHAT and CDR2 FQNNGV. The trim removed 5 bases at V and 4 bases at J, leaving 17 bases unmatched. CDR3 length equals 20 residues. This sample stems from a study of T-cell reconstitution after alpha-beta-depleted transplantation in children. Study findings and constraints: It was newly produced T cells that mostly accounted for T-cell counts and diversity one year after transplant. Alpha-beta T cells about two months after transplant reportedly derived from several hundred expanded graft clones. Elevated TCRbeta diversity at day 60 was traced, in some patients, to surviving recipient T cells and thymic progenitors.

Sequences were derived from PBMCs, mostly from graft donor cells, sampled 360 days after TCRalphabeta/CD19-depleted stem cell transplant. The chain joins TRBV11-2 to TRBJ2-3, with 14 nucleotides matching TRBD2. The receptor's source is a male patient under 18 who had a stem cell transplant for acute myeloid leukemia, so the T cells may come from the graft donor. CDR3 coding DNA: TGTGCCAGCAGCCAAATCGGGACTAGCGGGAGACGGACCTGGGCAGATACGCAGTATTTT. Amino acids: CASSQIGTSGRRTWADTQYF.